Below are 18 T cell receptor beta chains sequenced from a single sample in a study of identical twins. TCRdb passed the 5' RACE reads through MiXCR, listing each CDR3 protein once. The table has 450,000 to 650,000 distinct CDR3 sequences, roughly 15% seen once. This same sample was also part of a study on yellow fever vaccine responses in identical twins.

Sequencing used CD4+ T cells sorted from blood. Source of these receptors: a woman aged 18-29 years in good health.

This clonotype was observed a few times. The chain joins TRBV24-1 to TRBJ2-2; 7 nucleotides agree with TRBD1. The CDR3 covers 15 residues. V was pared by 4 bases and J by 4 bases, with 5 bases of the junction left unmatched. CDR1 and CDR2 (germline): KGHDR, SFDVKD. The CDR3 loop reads CATSESDRPTGELFF. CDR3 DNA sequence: TGTGCCACCAGTGAATCGGACAGGCCCACCGGGGAGCTGTTTTTT.

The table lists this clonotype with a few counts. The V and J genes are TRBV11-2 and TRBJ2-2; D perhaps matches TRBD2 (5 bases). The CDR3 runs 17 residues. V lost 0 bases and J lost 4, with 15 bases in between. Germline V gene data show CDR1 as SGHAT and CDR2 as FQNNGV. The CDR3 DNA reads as TGTGCCAGCAGCTTAGATCCCGGGCAGGCGGGCACCGGGGAGCTGTTTTTT. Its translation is CASSLDPGQAGTGELFF.

The CDR3 sequence is CASSQTGVRETQYF. The DNA for the CDR3 is TGTGCCAGCAGCCAGACAGGGGTGAGGGAGACCCAGTACTTC. The gene calls are TRBV4-2 and TRBJ2-5; 8 bases are a match to TRBD1. The CDR3 totals 14 residues. Germline V CDR1 and CDR2: LGHNA, YNFKEQ. V shed 3 bases, J shed 5 bases, and the junction held 5 bases outside the gene matches.

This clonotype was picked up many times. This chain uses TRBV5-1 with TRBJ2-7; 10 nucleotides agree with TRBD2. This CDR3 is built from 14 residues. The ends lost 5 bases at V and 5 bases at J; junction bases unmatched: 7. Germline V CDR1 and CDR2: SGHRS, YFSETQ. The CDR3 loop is CASSNLAGVNEQYF. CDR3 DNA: TGCGCCAGCAGTAATCTAGCGGGAGTGAACGAGCAGTACTTC.

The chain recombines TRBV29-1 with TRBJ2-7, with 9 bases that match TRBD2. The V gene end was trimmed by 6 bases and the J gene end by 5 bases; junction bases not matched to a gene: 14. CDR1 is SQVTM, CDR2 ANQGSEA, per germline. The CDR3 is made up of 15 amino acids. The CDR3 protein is CSVGGVTSGLNEQYF. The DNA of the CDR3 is TGCAGCGTCGGGGGGGTAACTAGCGGGTTAAACGAGCAGTACTTC.

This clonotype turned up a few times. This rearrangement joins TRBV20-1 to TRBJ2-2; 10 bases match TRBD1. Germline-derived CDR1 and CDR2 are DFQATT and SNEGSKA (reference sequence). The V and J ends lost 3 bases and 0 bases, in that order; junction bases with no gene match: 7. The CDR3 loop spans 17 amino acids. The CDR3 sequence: CSARPGQGFANTGELFF. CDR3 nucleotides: TGCAGTGCTAGGCCGGGACAGGGGTTCGCGAACACCGGGGAGCTGTTTTTT.

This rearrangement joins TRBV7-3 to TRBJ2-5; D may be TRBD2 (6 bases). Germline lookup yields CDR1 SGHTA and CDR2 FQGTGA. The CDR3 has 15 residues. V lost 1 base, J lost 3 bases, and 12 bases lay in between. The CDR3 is CASSLSSGGEETQYF. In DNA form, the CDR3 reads TGTGCCAGCAGCTTAAGCTCCGGCGGGGAAGAGACCCAGTACTTC.

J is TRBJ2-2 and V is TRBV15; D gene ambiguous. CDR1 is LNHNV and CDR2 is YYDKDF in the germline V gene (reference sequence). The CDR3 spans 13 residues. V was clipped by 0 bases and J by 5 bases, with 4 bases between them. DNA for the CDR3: TGTGCCACCAGCAGAGATCGAACCGGGGAGCTGTTTTTT. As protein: CATSRDRTGELFF.

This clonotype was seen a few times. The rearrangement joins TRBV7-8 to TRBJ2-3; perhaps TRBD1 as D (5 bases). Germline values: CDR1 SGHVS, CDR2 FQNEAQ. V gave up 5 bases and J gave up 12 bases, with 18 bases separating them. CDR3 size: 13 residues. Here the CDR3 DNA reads TGTGCCAGCAGCCCCCGGCTAACAGGTTCACAGTATTTT. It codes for CASSPRLTGSQYF.

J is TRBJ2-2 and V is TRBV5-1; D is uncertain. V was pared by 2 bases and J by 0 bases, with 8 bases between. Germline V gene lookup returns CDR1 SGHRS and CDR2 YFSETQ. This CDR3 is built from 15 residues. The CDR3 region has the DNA TGCGCCAGCAGCTTCGCCGGCCCGAACACCGGGGAGCTGTTTTTT. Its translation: CASSFAGPNTGELFF.

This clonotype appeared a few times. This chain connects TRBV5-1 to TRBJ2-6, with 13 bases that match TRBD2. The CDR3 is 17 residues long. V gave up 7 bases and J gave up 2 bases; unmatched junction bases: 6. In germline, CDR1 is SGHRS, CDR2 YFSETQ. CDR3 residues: CASSGLAGETGANVLTF. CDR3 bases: TGCGCCAGCTCTGGACTAGCGGGAGAAACTGGGGCCAACGTCCTGACTTTC.

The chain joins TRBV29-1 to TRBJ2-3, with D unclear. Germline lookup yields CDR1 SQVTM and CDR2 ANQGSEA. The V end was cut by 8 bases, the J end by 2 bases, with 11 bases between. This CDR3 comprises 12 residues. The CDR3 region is CSLKETTDTQYF. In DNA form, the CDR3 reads TGCAGCCTGAAGGAGACCACAGATACGCAGTATTTT.

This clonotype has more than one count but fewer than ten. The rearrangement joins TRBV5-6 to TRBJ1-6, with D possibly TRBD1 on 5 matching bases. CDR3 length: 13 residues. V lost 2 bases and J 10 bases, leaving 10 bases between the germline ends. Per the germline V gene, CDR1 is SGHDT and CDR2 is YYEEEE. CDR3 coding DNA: TGTGCCAGCAGCTTTGTAGGGGAGTCACCCCTCCACTTT. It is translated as CASSFVGESPLHF.

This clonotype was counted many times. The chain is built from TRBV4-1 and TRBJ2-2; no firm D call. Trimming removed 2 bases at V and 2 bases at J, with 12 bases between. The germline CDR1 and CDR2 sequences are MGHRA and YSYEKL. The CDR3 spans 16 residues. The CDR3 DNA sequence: TGCGCCAGCAGCCAATACTCTGACCGAAACACCGGGGAGCTGTTTTTT. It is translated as CASSQYSDRNTGELFF.

CDR3 in DNA: TGTGCCAGCAGCGTCTCAGGCCCAAACACCGGGGAGCTGTTTTTT. Translated, it gives CASSVSGPNTGELFF. The chain uses TRBV9 and TRBJ2-2; D not resolved. The CDR3 is 15 residues long. V gave up 2 bases and J gave up 2 bases, with 10 bases separating them. Germline assignment: CDR1 SGDLS and CDR2 YYNGEE.

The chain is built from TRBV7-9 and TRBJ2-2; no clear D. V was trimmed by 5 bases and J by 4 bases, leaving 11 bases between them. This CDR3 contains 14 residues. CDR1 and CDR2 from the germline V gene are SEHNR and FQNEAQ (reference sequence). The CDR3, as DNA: TGTGCCAGCAGCAAAAAAATCATCACCGGGGAGCTGTTTTTT. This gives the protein CASSKKIITGELFF.

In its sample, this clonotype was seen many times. CDR3 coding DNA: TGTGCCAGCAGTTCCACGTGGGGCCCCTCCTACAATGAGCAGTTCTTC. Translation gives CASSSTWGPSYNEQFF. J is TRBJ2-1 and V is TRBV9, with a weak D call TRBD1 (5 bases). In germline, CDR1 is SGDLS, CDR2 YYNGEE. V shed 5 bases and J shed 0 bases, with 15 bases lying between them. There are 16 residues in the CDR3.

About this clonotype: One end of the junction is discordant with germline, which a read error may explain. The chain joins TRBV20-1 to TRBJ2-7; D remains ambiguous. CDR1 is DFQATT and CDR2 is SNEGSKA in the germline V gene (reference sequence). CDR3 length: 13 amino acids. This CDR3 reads CSVRDPGGYEQYF. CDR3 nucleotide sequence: TGCAGTGTTAGAGACCCTGGCGGCTACGAGCAGTACTTC.